This TCR beta chain was sequenced during a study of blood T cell repertoires in COVID-19. Study context: COVID-19 samples collected from the United States, Italy and Spain covered acute and convalescent phases. In each case, the material was cDNA or gDNA derived from T cells, B-cell-depleted T cells, or PBMCs.

Participants' reported clinical history set cohort assignment. With 2 bases clipped from V and 1 base from J, the junction kept 17 bases outside the gene matches. Germline-derived CDR1 and CDR2 are MRHNA and SNTAGT. The CDR3 is 21 residues long. Repertoires were generated with immunoSEQ multiplex PCR, while TCRdb's copy carries only in-frame clones and drops some. This table holds approximately 230,000 clones, approximately 84% found once. Sequencing was carried out using PBMCs or T cells enriched from blood (not recorded which). The V and J genes are TRBV6-4 and TRBJ2-3; 11 bases line up with TRBD2. The clonotype comes from a man aged 35 to 55 who had recovered from COVID-19. Written as DNA, the CDR3 is TGTGCCAGCAGTGACATTCGGGGGATGTTAGCGGGAGGGGAAGGCACAGATACGCAGTATTTT. Protein product: CASSDIRGMLAGGEGTDTQYF.